One sample yielded the 12 T cell receptor beta chains listed below, sequenced in a study of T cell changes during pregnancy in multiple sclerosis. Repertoires were generated with immunoSEQ multiplex PCR, while TCRdb's copy carries only in-frame clones and drops some. Here the sample spans 30,000 or so clones, approximately 90% being singletons. Sequencing was performed on CD8+ T cells from peripheral blood mononuclear cells, taken in the first trimester of pregnancy. These TCRs come from a female donor with multiple sclerosis, enrolled in a pregnancy study.

J is TRBJ1-3 and V is TRBV2; TRBD1 matches at 7 bases. The CDR3 is 14 amino acids. The germline CDR1 and CDR2 sequences are SNHLY and FYNNEI. V lost 3 bases and J lost 3; bases outside the gene matches: 2. This CDR3 reads CASSDRGFGNTIYF. Written as DNA, the CDR3 is TGTGCCAGCAGTGACAGGGGGTTTGGAAACACCATATATTTT.

The chain recombines TRBV30 with TRBJ2-7; TRBD1 is a possible D gene (6 bases). V lost 5 bases and J 2 bases, leaving 19 bases between the germline ends. This CDR3 is 15 amino acids long. The germline gives CDR1 GTSNPN, CDR2 SVGIG (reference sequence). The CDR3 coding sequence is TGTGCCTGGCGAGCCTCCGGGACACCTACCTACGAGCAGTACTTC. Translated, it gives CAWRASGTPTYEQYF.

The rearrangement joins TRBV6-5 to TRBJ2-1; maybe TRBD1 (5 bases). Germline assignment: CDR1 MNHEY and CDR2 SVGAGI. The CDR3 is made up of 16 amino acids. Between the trimmed V and J ends, which lost 0 bases and 3 bases, there was a span of 12 bases. CDR3 in amino acids: CASSYSSQGNYNEQFF. The CDR3 DNA sequence: TGTGCCAGCAGTTACTCGAGCCAGGGCAACTACAATGAGCAGTTCTTC.

This clone appeared a few times. The chain has TRBV6-4 and TRBJ2-1, with 10 bases identical to TRBD2. V dropped 2 bases and J dropped 8; count of bases not matched to a gene: 6. The germline CDR1 and CDR2 sequences are MRHNA and SNTAGT. The CDR3 is made up of 15 amino acids. CDR3 nucleotides: TGTGCCAGCAGTGACGGGCTAGCGGGGGTTGATGAGCAGTTCTTC. Its protein product is CASSDGLAGVDEQFF.

The chain recombines TRBV9 with TRBJ1-1; D may be TRBD1 (6 bases). Germline CDR1 SGDLS, CDR2 YYNGEE. The CDR3 runs to 16 residues. Trimming removed 0 bases from V and 0 bases from J, with 12 bases in between. The DNA for the CDR3 is TGTGCCAGCAGCGTAGAGGGGGAGGGCTTGAACACTGAAGCTTTCTTT. This sequence encodes CASSVEGEGLNTEAFF.

V gene TRBV29-1 combines with J gene TRBJ2-3; possibly TRBD1 for D (5 bases). This CDR3 is built from 15 residues. V gave up 1 base and J gave up 2 bases, with 13 bases separating them. The germline V gene has CDR1 SQVTM and CDR2 ANQGSEA. The CDR3 reads CSVEGGELTTDTQYF. For the CDR3, the DNA is TGCAGCGTTGAAGGGGGCGAACTAACCACAGATACGCAGTATTTT.

The genes are TRBV6-1 and TRBJ2-7; TRBD2 agrees at 9 bases. Germline V CDR1 and CDR2: MNHNS, SASEGT. This CDR3 comprises 12 residues. Trimming took 6 bases from V and 6 from J; bases not matched to a gene: 3. CDR3 protein: CASRAGGLEQYF. The CDR3 nucleotides are TGTGCCAGCAGAGCGGGAGGACTCGAGCAGTACTTC.

The CDR3 DNA reads as TGCGCCAGCAGTCACCGACAGGGGAACACTGAAGCTTTCTTT. It codes for CASSHRQGNTEAFF. J is TRBJ1-1 and V is TRBV23-1; 7 nucleotides agree with TRBD1. TRBV23-1 belongs to the ORF category, with a function that is uncertain. Trimming took 3 bases from V and 1 from J; bases not matched to a gene: 2. This CDR3 has 14 residues.

This clone was picked up a small number of times. The chain couples TRBV7-9 to TRBJ1-2; D call uncertain. The CDR3 is made up of 13 amino acids. V was trimmed by 2 bases and J by 2 bases, leaving 6 bases between them. Germline V gene data show CDR1 as SEHNR and CDR2 as FQNEAQ (reference sequence). In nucleotides, the CDR3 is TGTGCCAGCAGCTTACCAGAAAACTATGGCTACACCTTC. Translation gives CASSLPENYGYTF.

The V and J genes are TRBV9 and TRBJ1-1; TRBD1 matches 12 bases. CDR1 SGDLS and CDR2 YYNGEE come from the germline V gene. There are 18 residues in the CDR3. V shed 0 bases and J 4 bases; nucleotides not matched to a gene: 10. CDR3 region: CASSVGVGTGGWGTEAFF. In nucleotides, the CDR3 is TGTGCCAGCAGCGTAGGGGTGGGGACAGGGGGCTGGGGCACTGAAGCTTTCTTT.

The chain joins TRBV29-1 to TRBJ2-7, with D tentatively TRBD1 (5 bases). V dropped 5 bases and J dropped 3 bases, with 20 bases sitting between them. The CDR3 spans 15 residues. CDR1 is SQVTM and CDR2 is ANQGSEA in the germline V gene. CDR3 region: CSVMTVERVNYEQYF. The CDR3 DNA is TGCAGCGTTATGACAGTAGAAAGGGTAAACTACGAGCAGTACTTC.

CDR3 DNA sequence: TGTGCCAGCAGTGACGAAAGGGGGCGAATGGATCAGCCCCAGCATTTT. As protein: CASSDERGRMDQPQHF. The chain carries TRBV6-1 and TRBJ1-5, with 7 bases lining up with TRBD1. Germline V lookup: CDR1 MNHNS, CDR2 SASEGT. After removal of 3 bases from V and 5 bases from J, the junction contained 10 bases not matched to a gene. This CDR3 contains 16 residues.